The 27 T cell receptor beta chains below were found in one sample sequenced in a study of PD-1 blockade in classical Hodgkin lymphoma. Data came from immunoSEQ multiplex PCR; TCRdb stores just in-frame clones and leaves some out. This table has 50,000 or so clones, about 89% appearing once. As to time point: cycle 4 day 1 (C4D1), after more than 5 weeks of nivolumab. Each of the patients experienced relapse following autologous stem cell transplantation, and their brentuximab vedotin exposure differed. The sequencing used peripheral blood mononuclear cells (PBMCs), collected before the fourth cycle of nivolumab. These receptors all come from a human donor with classical Hodgkin lymphoma.

The V gene is TRBV28, the J gene TRBJ1-4, with a weak D call TRBD1 (5 bases). The ends were cut back, 6 bases at V and 5 bases at J, with 13 bases in the middle. Germline CDR1 and CDR2: MDHEN and SYDVKM. This CDR3 contains 14 residues. CDR3 in DNA: TGTGCCAGCAGAGTTGACAGCCTAAATGAAAAACTGTTTTTT. Amino acid sequence: CASRVDSLNEKLFF.

The rearrangement uses TRBV5-1 and TRBJ2-7, with a tentative D call TRBD2 (5 bases). Germline CDR1 reads SGHRS; CDR2 reads YFSETQ. The CDR3 loop spans 14 amino acids. The germline V and J ends were trimmed by 4 bases and 4 bases, with 15 bases remaining between them. CDR3 coding DNA: TGCGCCAGCAGCGCGGACTTTCTCGGGTACGAGCAGTACTTC. This codes for CASSADFLGYEQYF.

The chain combines TRBV7-9 with TRBJ2-5; D is unclear. The V and J ends lost 5 bases and 5 bases respectively, with 15 bases between them. CDR1 and CDR2 from the germline V gene are SEHNR and FQNEAQ (reference sequence). This CDR3 is built from 14 residues. This CDR3 is CASSPQTSKETQYF. The CDR3 coding sequence is TGTGCCAGCAGCCCCCAGACCAGTAAGGAGACCCAGTACTTC.

In DNA form, the CDR3 reads TGTGCCAGTAGTACCCCAGGAGGCGGAACCTACAATGAGCAGTTCTTC. Protein sequence: CASSTPGGGTYNEQFF. The chain has TRBV19 and TRBJ2-1, with D perhaps TRBD2 (5 bases). V was pared by 4 bases and J by 2 bases, with 15 bases between. Germline assignment: CDR1 LNHDA and CDR2 SQIVND (reference sequence). This CDR3 is 16 amino acids long.

The chain joins TRBV19 to TRBJ1-2; D unclear. The CDR3 is 15 amino acids. Germline CDR1 LNHDA, CDR2 SQIVND (reference sequence). Trimming pared 5 bases from V and 2 bases from J, leaving 15 bases between. The CDR3: CASSSTQDGNYGYTF. CDR3 DNA: TGTGCCAGTAGTTCAACCCAGGACGGGAACTATGGCTACACCTTC.

This clone was counted a single time. The chain uses TRBV11-2 and TRBJ2-7; TRBD2 aligns across 7 bases. The V gene end was trimmed by 9 bases and the J gene end by 0 bases; junction bases not matched to a gene: 2. From germline, CDR1 is SGHAT and CDR2 FQNNGV. The CDR3 is made up of 12 amino acids. The CDR3 region is CASSGFSYEQYF. CDR3 coding DNA: TGTGCCAGTAGCGGGTTCTCCTACGAGCAGTACTTC.

This rearrangement joins TRBV6-5 to TRBJ1-6, with 9 nucleotides matching TRBD1. The CDR3 has 15 amino acids. Trimming at V came to 2 bases and at J to 10 bases, leaving 6 bases not matched to a gene. Germline V gives CDR1 MNHEY, CDR2 SVGAGI. The CDR3 reads CASSYPGDRDSPLHF. DNA of the CDR3: TGTGCCAGCAGTTACCCGGGGGACAGGGACTCACCCCTCCACTTT.

This chain connects TRBV29-1 to TRBJ2-5; 7 bases match TRBD1. Per the germline V gene, CDR1 is SQVTM and CDR2 is ANQGSEA. V dropped 6 bases and J dropped 7; count of bases not matched to a gene: 8. The CDR3 runs to 12 residues. DNA for the CDR3: TGCAGCGTGGGACAGACGTCAATGACCCAGTACTTC. As protein: CSVGQTSMTQYF.

The V and J genes are TRBV5-8 and TRBJ1-2, with a tentative D call TRBD1 (5 bases). Germline CDR1 reads SGHTS; CDR2 reads YDEGEE. V was clipped by 2 bases and J by 11 bases, with 7 bases between them. The CDR3 contains 10 residues. CDR3 sequence reads: CASSFGGYTF. The CDR3 nucleotides are TGTGCCAGCAGCTTCGGGGGGTACACCTTC.

The rearrangement joins TRBV19 to TRBJ1-5; perhaps TRBD1 as D (6 bases). The CDR3 is made up of 15 amino acids. Germline V gene sequence: CDR1 LNHDA, CDR2 SQIVND (reference sequence). V shed 1 base and J shed 7 bases, with 14 bases lying between them. This chain's CDR3 is CASSIAHREEQPQHF. In nucleotides, the CDR3 is TGTGCCAGTAGTATAGCTCACAGGGAGGAACAGCCCCAGCATTTT.

The chain employs TRBV4-3 and TRBJ2-3, with D perhaps TRBD2 (6 bases). Per germline, CDR1 LGHNA and CDR2 YSLEER. V lost 7 bases and J 1 base, leaving 15 bases between the germline ends. CDR3 length: 15 amino acids. CDR3 amino acids: CASTPPGSGTDTQYF. The DNA of the CDR3 is TGCGCCAGCACCCCTCCCGGGAGCGGCACAGATACGCAGTATTTT.

V usage is TRBV5-1 and J usage is TRBJ2-7; no clear D gene. Germline V gives CDR1 SGHRS, CDR2 YFSETQ. V dropped 4 bases and J dropped 1 base, with 9 bases sitting between them. The CDR3 has 13 amino acids. The CDR3 DNA follows: TGCGCCAGCAGCGACCAAGCATCCTACGAGCAGTACTTC. Protein: CASSDQASYEQYF.

J is TRBJ2-1 and V is TRBV4-1; D unclear. This CDR3 comprises 12 residues. Trimming removed 2 bases at V and 5 bases at J, with 4 bases between. CDR1 and CDR2 (germline): MGHRA, YSYEKL. The CDR3 sequence: CASSQLDNEQFF. In nucleotides, the CDR3 is TGCGCCAGCAGCCAATTGGACAATGAGCAGTTCTTC.

The chain joins TRBV6-5 to TRBJ2-7; TRBD1 aligns across 7 bases. The CDR3 extends over 12 amino acids. V shed 5 bases and J 6 bases; nucleotides not matched to a gene: 4. The germline V gene encodes CDR1 MNHEY and CDR2 SVGAGI. CDR3: CASSNTGVEQYF. In DNA form, the CDR3 reads TGTGCCAGCAGTAATACAGGGGTCGAGCAGTACTTC.

The chain is built from TRBV27 and TRBJ1-5; maybe TRBD1 (5 bases). Trimming pared 3 bases from V and 5 bases from J, leaving 11 bases between. Looked up from germline, CDR1 is MNHEY and CDR2 is SMNVEV (reference sequence). The CDR3 spans 14 residues. This chain's CDR3 is CASSLAGRDQPQHF. CDR3 nucleotide sequence: TGTGCCAGCAGTTTGGCAGGGAGAGATCAGCCCCAGCATTTT.

The chain uses TRBV7-2 and TRBJ2-7; D gene uncertain. V lost 1 base, J lost 3 bases, and 13 bases lay in between. CDR3 length: 15 residues. The germline CDR1 and CDR2 sequences are SGHTA and FQGNSA. CDR3 nucleotides: TGTGCCAGCAGCTTAGAGGGAAGTCCGAGCTACGAGCAGTACTTC. The encoded protein is CASSLEGSPSYEQYF.

The gene calls are TRBV5-1 and TRBJ2-5; the D gene is possibly TRBD1 (6 bases). CDR1 is SGHRS, CDR2 YFSETQ, per germline. This CDR3 has 14 residues. Trimming shortened V by 4 bases and J by 1 base, and 11 bases separated the two germline ends. The CDR3 loop reads CASSLRDIQETQYF. CDR3 DNA: TGCGCCAGCAGCCTCCGGGACATCCAAGAGACCCAGTACTTC.

The chain combines TRBV10-3 with TRBJ2-5; 8 positions agree with TRBD2. V gave up 6 bases and J gave up 5 bases; unmatched junction bases: 5. The CDR3 covers 13 residues. Germline loops: CDR1 ENHRY, CDR2 SYGVKD. The CDR3: CAISRGGVETQYF. The CDR3 DNA reads as TGTGCCATCAGCCGGGGGGGCGTGGAGACCCAGTACTTC.

The chain carries TRBV19 and TRBJ2-2; 12 bases are a match to TRBD1. Per germline, CDR1 LNHDA and CDR2 SQIVND (reference sequence). CDR3 length equals 15 residues. V was clipped by 7 bases and J by 6 bases; unmatched bases: 6. The CDR3 loop is CASTRDRGRAGELFF. CDR3 nucleotide sequence: TGTGCCAGTACCCGGGACAGGGGGCGAGCCGGGGAGCTGTTTTTT.

This sequence joins TRBV19 and TRBJ1-2, with TRBD1 as a possible D gene (5 bases). CDR1 and CDR2 (germline): LNHDA, SQIVND (reference sequence). Trimming removed 5 bases from V and 9 bases from J, with 19 bases in between. The CDR3 has 14 amino acids. CDR3 protein: CASSPDGTLGRYTF. CDR3 in DNA: TGTGCCAGTAGTCCTGACGGGACCCTAGGACGCTACACCTTC.

This clone was picked up a small number of times. J is TRBJ1-2 and V is TRBV10-3; 10 bases agree with TRBD1. This CDR3 contains 15 residues. Germline V gene data show CDR1 as ENHRY and CDR2 as SYGVKD. V was pared by 2 bases and J by 2 bases, with 2 bases of the junction left unmatched. The CDR3 bases are TGTGCCATCAGTGAGGGGGACAGGGGCAACTATGGCTACACCTTC. It specifies CAISEGDRGNYGYTF.

The gene calls are TRBV23-1 and TRBJ1-1; D is undetermined. TRBV23-1 counts as an open reading frame of uncertain function. The CDR3 has 15 residues. The ends were cut back, 4 bases at V and 6 bases at J, with 18 bases in the middle. For the CDR3, the DNA is TGCGCCAGCAGTCGCTGCCGGGCCGGGGTGGCTGAAGCTTTCTTT. This translates into CASSRCRAGVAEAFF.

The V and J genes are TRBV27 and TRBJ1-2; 7 nucleotides agree with TRBD1. This CDR3 has 13 amino acids. Germline trimming cut 6 bases from V and 4 bases from J; bases unmatched to any gene: 5. CDR1 MNHEY and CDR2 SMNVEV come from the germline V gene (reference sequence). Written as DNA, the CDR3 is TGTGCCAGCAGGTTTCCAGGGGGCTATGGCTACACCTTC. Amino acid sequence: CASRFPGGYGYTF.

The chain is built from TRBV9 and TRBJ2-7; 8 bases line up with TRBD1. Germline CDR1 and CDR2: SGDLS and YYNGEE. This CDR3 contains 14 residues. The V gene end was trimmed by 7 bases and the J gene end by 0 bases; junction bases not matched to a gene: 6. CDR3 sequence (DNA): TGTGCCAGCGGCTCCGGACAGGGCTCCTACGAGCAGTACTTC. Amino acids: CASGSGQGSYEQYF.

The V and J genes are TRBV10-3 and TRBJ2-7; 11 nucleotides match TRBD1. The CDR3 is 14 amino acids. The germline CDR1 and CDR2 sequences are ENHRY and SYGVKD. Trimming took 10 bases from V and 5 from J; bases not matched to a gene: 10. The CDR3 sequence is CATAGQGGFNEQYF. As DNA, the CDR3 is TGTGCCACCGCGGGACAGGGGGGATTCAACGAGCAGTACTTC.

The rearrangement links TRBV6-1 to TRBJ1-1; 7 positions agree with TRBD1. The CDR3 is 15 amino acids. Germline CDR1 reads MNHNS; CDR2 reads SASEGT. The trim removed 5 bases at V and 7 bases at J, leaving 13 bases unmatched. CDR3 bases: TGTGCCAGCAGTCCCGGACAGGCGGCTTACGTTGAAGCTTTCTTT. Protein sequence: CASSPGQAAYVEAFF.

J is TRBJ1-1 and V is TRBV27, with a possible D match to TRBD1 (5 bases). The CDR3 length is 12 residues. Trimming cost V 7 bases and J 4 bases, with 10 bases left between them. The germline CDR1 and CDR2 sequences are MNHEY and SMNVEV (reference sequence). The CDR3 DNA is TGTGCCAGCAAGTCGGGGGGCACTGAAGCTTTCTTT. This sequence encodes CASKSGGTEAFF.